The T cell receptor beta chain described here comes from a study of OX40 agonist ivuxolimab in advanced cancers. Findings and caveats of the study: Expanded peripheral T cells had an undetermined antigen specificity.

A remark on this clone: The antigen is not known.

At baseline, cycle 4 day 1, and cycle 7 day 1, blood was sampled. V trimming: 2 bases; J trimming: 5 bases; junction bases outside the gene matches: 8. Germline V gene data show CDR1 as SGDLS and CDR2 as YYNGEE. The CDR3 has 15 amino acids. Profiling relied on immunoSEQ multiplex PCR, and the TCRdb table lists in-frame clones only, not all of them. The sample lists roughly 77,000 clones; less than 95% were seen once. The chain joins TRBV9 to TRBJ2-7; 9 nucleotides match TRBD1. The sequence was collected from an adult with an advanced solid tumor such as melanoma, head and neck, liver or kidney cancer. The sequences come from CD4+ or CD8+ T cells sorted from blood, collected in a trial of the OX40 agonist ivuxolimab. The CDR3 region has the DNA TGTGCCAGCAGCGTTACCGGGACAGGGTACCACGAGCAGTACTTC. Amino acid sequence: CASSVTGTGYHEQYF.